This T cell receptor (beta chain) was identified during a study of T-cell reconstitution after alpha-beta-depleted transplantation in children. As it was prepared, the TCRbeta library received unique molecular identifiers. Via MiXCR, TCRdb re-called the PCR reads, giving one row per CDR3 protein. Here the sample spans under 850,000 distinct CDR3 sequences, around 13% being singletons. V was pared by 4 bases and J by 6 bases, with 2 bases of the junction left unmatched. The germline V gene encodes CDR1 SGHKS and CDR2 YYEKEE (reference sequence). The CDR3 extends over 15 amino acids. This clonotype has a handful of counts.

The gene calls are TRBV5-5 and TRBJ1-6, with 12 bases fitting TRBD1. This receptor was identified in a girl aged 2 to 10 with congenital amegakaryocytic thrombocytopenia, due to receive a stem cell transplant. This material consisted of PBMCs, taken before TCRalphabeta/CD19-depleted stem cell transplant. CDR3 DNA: TGTGCCAGCAGCGAGGGACAGGGGGCTAATTCACCCCTCCACTTT. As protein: CASSEGQGANSPLHF.